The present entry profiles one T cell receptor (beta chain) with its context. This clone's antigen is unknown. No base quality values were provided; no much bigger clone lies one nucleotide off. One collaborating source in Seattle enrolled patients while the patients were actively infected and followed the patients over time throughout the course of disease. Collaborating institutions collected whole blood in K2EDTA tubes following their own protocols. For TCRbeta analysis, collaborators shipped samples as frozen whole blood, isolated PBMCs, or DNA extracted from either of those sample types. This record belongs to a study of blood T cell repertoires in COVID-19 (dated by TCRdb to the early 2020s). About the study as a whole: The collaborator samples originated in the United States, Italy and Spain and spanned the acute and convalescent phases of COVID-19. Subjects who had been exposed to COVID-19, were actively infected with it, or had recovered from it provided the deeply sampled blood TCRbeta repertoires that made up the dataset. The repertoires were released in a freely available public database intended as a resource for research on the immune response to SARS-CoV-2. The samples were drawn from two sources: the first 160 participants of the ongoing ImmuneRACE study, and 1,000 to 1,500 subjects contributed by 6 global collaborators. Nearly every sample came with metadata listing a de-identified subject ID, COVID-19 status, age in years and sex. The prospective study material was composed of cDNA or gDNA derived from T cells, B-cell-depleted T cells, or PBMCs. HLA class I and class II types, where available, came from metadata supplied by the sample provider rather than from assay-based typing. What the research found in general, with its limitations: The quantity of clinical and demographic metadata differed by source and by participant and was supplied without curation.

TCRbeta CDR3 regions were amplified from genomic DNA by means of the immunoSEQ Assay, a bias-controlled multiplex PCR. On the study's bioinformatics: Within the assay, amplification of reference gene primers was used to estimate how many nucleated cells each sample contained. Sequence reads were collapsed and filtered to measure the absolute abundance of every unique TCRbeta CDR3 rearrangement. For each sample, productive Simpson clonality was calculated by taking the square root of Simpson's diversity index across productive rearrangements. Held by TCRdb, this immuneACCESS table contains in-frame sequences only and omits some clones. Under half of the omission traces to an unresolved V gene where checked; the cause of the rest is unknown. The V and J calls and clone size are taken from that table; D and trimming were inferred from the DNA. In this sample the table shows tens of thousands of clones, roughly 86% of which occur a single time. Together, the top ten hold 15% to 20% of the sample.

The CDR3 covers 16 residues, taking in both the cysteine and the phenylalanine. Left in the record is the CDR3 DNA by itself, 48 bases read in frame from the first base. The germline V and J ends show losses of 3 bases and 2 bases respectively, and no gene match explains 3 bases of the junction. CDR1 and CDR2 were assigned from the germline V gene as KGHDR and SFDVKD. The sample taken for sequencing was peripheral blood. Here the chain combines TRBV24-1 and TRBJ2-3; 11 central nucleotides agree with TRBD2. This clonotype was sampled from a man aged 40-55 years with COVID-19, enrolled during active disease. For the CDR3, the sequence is CATSDPGLAATDTQYF. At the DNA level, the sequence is TGTGCCACCAGTGATCCGGGACTAGCGGCCACAGATACGCAGTATTTT.